These 22 T cell receptor beta chains share one sample of origin, sequenced in a study of cytomegalovirus exposure and HLA in healthy donors. PCR was performed using 60 Vbeta and 13 Jbeta primers. The protocol was immunoSEQ multiplex PCR, while the TCRdb copy is restricted to in-frame clones and leaves out a portion. The repertoire includes 200,000 to 250,000 clones, roughly 80% of them detected once, and more than 5% sits in the top ten. Sequencing was done on a sample of PBMCs. These receptors were obtained from a woman between 40 and 50 years old in good health and CMV-seropositive.

The chain couples TRBV7-9 to TRBJ2-5; the D gene is possibly TRBD2 (5 bases). Germline V gene lookup returns CDR1 SEHNR and CDR2 FQNEAQ (reference sequence). This CDR3 region has 14 residues. V gave up 5 bases and J gave up 3 bases, with 13 bases separating them. The CDR3 nucleotides read TGTGCCAGCAGCCTCCGGGAACTTAAAGAGACCCAGTACTTC. Its translation is CASSLRELKETQYF. The whole variable domain, remainder taken from reference TRBV7-9 and TRBJ2-5, is DTGVSQNPRHKITKRGQNVTFRCDPISEHNRLYWYRQTLGQGPEFLTYFQNEAQLEKSRLLSDRFSAERPKGSFSTLEIQRTEQGDSAMYLCASSLRELKETQYFGPGTRLLVL.

In this sample, this clone turned up a few times. V usage is TRBV6-5 and J usage is TRBJ2-1; D is undetermined. V dropped 3 bases and J dropped 0 bases, with 9 bases sitting between them. The CDR3 runs to 15 residues. Germline CDR1 reads MNHEY; CDR2 reads SVGAGI. DNA of the CDR3: TGTGCCAGCAGTTATGGAGTGAGCTCCTACAATGAGCAGTTCTTC. Protein product: CASSYGVSSYNEQFF.

The chain links TRBV5-4 to TRBJ1-1; 10 bases map to TRBD1. CDR1 and CDR2 from the germline V gene are SGHNT and YYREEE (reference sequence). CDR3 length: 14 residues. Unmatched junction bases numbered 0, after V lost 3 bases and J lost 1 base. The CDR3 DNA is TGTGCCAGCAGCTGGGACAGGGGGAACACTGAAGCTTTCTTT. Its protein product is CASSWDRGNTEAFF.

The rearrangement links TRBV7-2 to TRBJ2-2, with a tentative D call TRBD2 (5 bases). The V end lost 2 bases, the J end lost 3 bases, and 10 bases lay between the germline ends. Germline V lookup: CDR1 SGHTA, CDR2 FQGNSA. This CDR3 has 15 amino acids. The CDR3 sequence is CASSLRGFDTGELFF. The DNA for the CDR3 is TGTGCCAGCAGCTTACGGGGATTTGACACCGGGGAGCTGTTTTTT.

The J gene is TRBJ2-1, the V gene TRBV5-1, with TRBD2 identical over 7 bases. CDR3 size: 16 residues. The germline V gene encodes CDR1 SGHRS and CDR2 YFSETQ. V lost 4 bases and J lost 0; bases outside the gene matches: 7. The CDR3 loop reads CASSGGAGYSYNEQFF. CDR3 nucleotides: TGCGCCAGCAGCGGGGGAGCGGGATACTCCTACAATGAGCAGTTCTTC.

This chain joins TRBV7-2 and TRBJ2-5; D unclear. Trimming took off 6 bases at V and 1 base at J, with 12 bases between the two ends. The CDR3 extends over 14 amino acids. From germline, CDR1 is SGHTA and CDR2 FQGNSA. The DNA of the CDR3 is TGTGCCAGCAGGCGAGAGGTTGGCCAAGAGACCCAGTACTTC. This gives the protein CASRREVGQETQYF.

This clone was observed a single time. This chain connects TRBV7-3 to TRBJ1-5; no clear D. The CDR3 is made up of 14 amino acids. Per the germline V gene, CDR1 is SGHTA and CDR2 is FQGTGA. V dropped 4 bases and J dropped 4 bases, with 11 bases sitting between them. The DNA for the CDR3 is TGTGCCAGCAGCTGGGCCCCAGCAAATCAGCCCCAGCATTTT. Translation: CASSWAPANQPQHF.

CDR3 DNA: TGTGCCAGTAGTACGGGACAGGGGGCCCTCCAGCCCCAGCATTTT. Its translation is CASSTGQGALQPQHF. The V call is TRBV19, the J call TRBJ1-5, with 12 bases identical to TRBD1. The trim removed 4 bases at V and 7 bases at J, leaving 5 bases unmatched. This CDR3 contains 15 residues. Germline CDR1 reads LNHDA; CDR2 reads SQIVND (reference sequence).

V gene TRBV9 combines with J gene TRBJ2-5; D unclear. The CDR3 is 13 residues long. V lost 4 bases, J lost 0 bases, and 7 bases lay in between. CDR1 is SGDLS, CDR2 YYNGEE, per germline. The CDR3 DNA reads as TGTGCCAGCAGCCCCCAGTACCAAGAGACCCAGTACTTC. The encoded protein is CASSPQYQETQYF.

Here the CDR3 reads CASSPGTGLNEKLFF. The CDR3 nucleotides are TGTGCCAGCAGTCCCGGGACAGGGTTGAATGAAAAACTGTTTTTT. This chain connects TRBV2 to TRBJ1-4; 9 positions match TRBD1. This CDR3 contains 15 residues. V lost 5 bases to trimming and J lost 5 bases; unmatched junction nucleotides: 6. The V gene's germline CDR1 is SNHLY and CDR2 FYNNEI.

This chain links TRBV21-1 with TRBJ1-1; whether TRBD1, the table's D call, matches the DNA was not checked. TRBV21-1 is noted as a pseudogene. CDR3 size: 14 residues. CDR3 loop: CASSKGQGNTEAFF. In DNA, the CDR3 is TGTGCCAGCAGCAAAGGGCAGGGGAACACTGAAGCTTTCTTT.

The chain employs TRBV2 and TRBJ2-3; the D gene is possibly TRBD2 (5 bases). V was pared by 7 bases and J by 3 bases, with 17 bases between. CDR1 SNHLY and CDR2 FYNNEI come from the germline V gene. The CDR3 contains 15 residues. CDR3 amino acids: CASTQLREGTDTQYF. CDR3 DNA: TGTGCCAGCACCCAACTCCGGGAAGGGACAGATACGCAGTATTTT.

The chain recombines TRBV7-2 with TRBJ2-7, with a weak D call TRBD2 (6 bases). Germline CDR1 SGHTA, CDR2 FQGNSA. The V gene lost 8 bases and the J gene lost 1 base, with 12 bases spanning the gap. CDR3 length equals 13 residues. The CDR3 region has the DNA TGTGCCAGCGCGGGACGGAGATCCTACGAGCAGTACTTC. Translated: CASAGRRSYEQYF.

V gene TRBV30 combines with J gene TRBJ2-7; the D gene is possibly TRBD1 (5 bases). The V end lost 1 base, the J end lost 6 bases, and 13 bases lay between the germline ends. The CDR3 totals 13 residues. CDR1 and CDR2 (germline): GTSNPN, SVGIG (reference sequence). CDR3 bases: TGTGCCTGGAGTGGGACAACCGGGCCCGAGCAGTACTTC. Protein product: CAWSGTTGPEQYF.

The chain has TRBV2 and TRBJ2-4; 10 nucleotides line up with TRBD1. The germline V gene has CDR1 SNHLY and CDR2 FYNNEI. With 6 bases clipped from V and 2 bases from J, the junction kept 7 bases outside the gene matches. There are 16 residues in the CDR3. The CDR3 DNA reads as TGTGCCAGCAGCGAGGGACAGGGGATTACCAAAAACATTCAGTACTTC. Translated: CASSEGQGITKNIQYF.

J is TRBJ2-7 and V is TRBV29-1; a weak D match, TRBD1 (6 bases). The CDR3 loop spans 14 amino acids. Germline loops: CDR1 SQVTM, CDR2 ANQGSEA. Between the trimmed V and J ends, which lost 6 bases and 1 base, there was a span of 16 bases. CDR3 in DNA: TGCAGCGTCAAACAGGGAACTGAGTCCTACGAGCAGTACTTC. Protein product: CSVKQGTESYEQYF.

The chain carries TRBV30 and TRBJ1-5, with D maybe TRBD1 (6 bases). Germline CDR1 and CDR2: GTSNPN and SVGIG (reference sequence). The CDR3 runs 14 residues. Trimming pared 3 bases from V and 6 bases from J, leaving 15 bases between. In DNA, the CDR3 is TGTGCCTGGAGGGGACAAGAGGTGGGTCAGCCCCAGCATTTT. This translates into CAWRGQEVGQPQHF. The full variable domain, in which reference TRBV30 and TRBJ1-5 provide the parts outside the CDR3, is SQTIHQWPATLVQPVGSPLSLECTVEGTSNPNLYWYRQAAGRGLQLLFYSVGIGQISSEVPQNLSASRPQDRQFILSSKKLLLSDSGFYLCAWRGQEVGQPQHFGDGTRLSIL.

The V call is TRBV5-4, the J call TRBJ2-2, with unresolved D. Germline V lookup: CDR1 SGHNT, CDR2 YYREEE (reference sequence). The CDR3 runs 13 residues. Deletions cut 0 bases from V and 5 bases from J, with 5 bases between. Here the CDR3 reads CASSLVLTGELFF. The CDR3 DNA sequence: TGTGCCAGCAGCTTGGTTTTAACCGGGGAGCTGTTTTTT.

The gene calls are TRBV6-1 and TRBJ1-1; unclear D gene. This CDR3 spans 15 amino acids. The germline CDR1 and CDR2 sequences are MNHNS and SASEGT. The V and J ends lost 2 bases and 0 bases respectively, with 10 bases between them. In DNA, the CDR3 is TGTGCCAGCAGTGAACAGGCTCTGATGAACACTGAAGCTTTCTTT. Protein: CASSEQALMNTEAFF.

The rearrangement links TRBV21-1 to TRBJ2-5; the D call TRBD2 from the table was never checked on the DNA. TRBV21-1 is assigned pseudogene status. This CDR3 region has 15 residues. The CDR3 sequence is CASSKETGGDETQYF. The CDR3, as DNA: TGTGCCAGCAGCAAAGAGACGGGGGGCGACGAGACCCAGTACTTC.

The chain carries TRBV11-3 and TRBJ2-7, with a possible D match to TRBD2 (5 bases). The germline V gene has CDR1 SGHNT and CDR2 YENEEA. CDR3 length: 15 amino acids. Trimming left V 1 base short and J 7 bases short, with 17 bases between. CDR3 sequence reads: CASSLVIGGIGEQYF. In nucleotides, the CDR3 is TGTGCCAGCAGCTTAGTCATTGGAGGAATAGGAGAGCAGTACTTC.

The V gene is TRBV18, the J gene TRBJ1-5; D call uncertain. The germline gives CDR1 KGHSH, CDR2 LQKENI. This CDR3 region has 14 residues. The V gene lost 2 bases and the J gene lost 4 bases, with 9 bases spanning the gap. The CDR3 reads CASSPIGDNQPQHF. The CDR3 nucleotides read TGTGCCAGCTCACCAATCGGGGATAATCAGCCCCAGCATTTT.